The rows below give T cell receptor beta chains drawn from one sample of a study of CD8 T cell repertoires and HIV-1 epitope variants. Antigen specificity for these receptors is unknown. This table comes from immunoSEQ multiplex PCR, and its TCRdb copy is limited to in-frame clones, with some not included. There are some 5,200 clones in the sample; about three fifths occur only once, and about 40% lies in the top ten. Material: cultured CD8+ T cells derived from PBMCs. These receptors were obtained from a male donor with HIV. Both conserved end residues are part of each CDR3. A D gene is named only where the DNA matches it firmly. Clone size is not always given. Where it is, it says once, few, many or a class for expanded clones.

TRBV6-5	.	TRBD2	TRBJ2-7	CASSAGTIEQYF	TGTGCCAGCAGTGCGGGGACTATCGAGCAGTACTTC
TRBV28	.	.	TRBJ2-7	CASSFGTEGVDSYEQYF	TGTGCCAGCAGTTTCGGTACCGAAGGGGTCGACTCCTACGAGCAGTACTTC
TRBV28	once	.	TRBJ2-1	CASSLQGGEQFF	TGTGCCAGCAGTTTACAGGGAGGTGAGCAGTTCTTC
TRBV15	.	TRBD1	TRBJ1-1	CATSRSRGTDEAFF	TGTGCCACCAGCAGGTCCCGTGGGACAGATGAAGCTTTCTTT
TRBV10-3	.	TRBD2	TRBJ2-5	CAISLAGSEETQYF	TGTGCCATCAGTCTAGCGGGGTCTGAAGAGACCCAGTACTTC
TRBV7-6	few	.	TRBJ2-3	CASSPVGDTQYF	TGTGCCAGCAGCCCAGTGGGAGATACGCAGTATTTT
TRBV19	.	TRBD2	TRBJ2-1	CASTHLTSGSRNEQFF	TGTGCCAGTACCCATCTCACTAGCGGGAGTCGGAATGAGCAGTTCTTC
TRBV5-1	.	.	TRBJ1-2	CASSQEGGGEGRRSGYTF	TGCGCCAGCAGCCAGGAAGGTGGGGGGGAGGGACGTCGTTCCGGCTACACCTTC
TRBV19	.	.	TRBJ2-1	CASSIGRGAYNEQFF	TGTGCCAGTAGTATCGGCAGGGGGGCCTACAATGAGCAGTTCTTC
TRBV6-5	.	.	TRBJ1-2	CASSYGGGGGYTF	TGTGCCAGCAGTTACGGGGGGGGCGGAGGCTACACCTTC
TRBV5-1	.	.	TRBJ2-3	CASSLVSSTDTQYF	TGCGCCAGCAGCTTGGTGTCCAGCACAGATACGCAGTATTTT
TRBV7-3	.	.	TRBJ1-1	CASSLERNTEAFF	TGTGCCAGCAGCTTGGAGAGGAACACTGAAGCTTTCTTT
TRBV11-2	.	.	TRBJ1-2	CASSPSNYGYTF	TGTGCCAGCAGCCCCTCTAACTATGGCTACACCTTC
TRBV4-3	.	.	TRBJ2-3	CASSPLSTGSTDTQYF	TGCGCCAGCAGCCCCCTATCGACAGGTTCCACAGATACGCAGTATTTT
TRBV27	.	.	TRBJ2-1	CASSDGPLGEQFF	TGTGCCAGTTCGGACGGTCCGTTGGGTGAGCAGTTCTTC
TRBV5-6	.	TRBD2	TRBJ2-2	CASSLETSTHPTGELFF	TGTGCCAGCAGCTTGGAGACTAGCACCCACCCCACCGGGGAGCTGTTTTTT
TRBV29-1	.	.	TRBJ2-2	CSVGRPNTGELFF	TGCAGCGTTGGACGTCCGAACACCGGGGAGCTGTTTTTT
TRBV6-1	.	.	TRBJ1-5	CASSEDPQGIFQPQHF	TGTGCCAGCAGTGAAGACCCTCAGGGGATATTCCAGCCCCAGCATTTT
TRBV7-9	.	.	TRBJ2-7	CASSLPGSYEQYF	TGTGCCAGCAGCTTACCGGGGTCCTACGAGCAGTACTTC
TRBV19	.	.	TRBJ2-4	CASSTGMNIQYF	TGTGCCAGTAGTACAGGGATGAACATTCAGTACTTC
TRBV6-6	.	TRBD1	TRBJ2-5	CASSQGQGAFSETQYF	TGTGCCAGCAGTCAGGGACAGGGGGCGTTTTCCGAGACCCAGTACTTC
TRBV28	.	.	TRBJ1-1	CASSLFPGTNTEAFF	TGTGCCAGCAGTTTATTTCCGGGCACGAACACTGAAGCTTTCTTT
TRBV19	.	TRBD1	TRBJ2-7	CASSIGTGTDEQYF	TGTGCCAGTAGTATCGGGACAGGGACAGACGAGCAGTACTTC
TRBV7-2	.	.	TRBJ2-1	CASSQNPGPASYNEQFF	TGTGCCAGCAGCCAGAACCCGGGGCCCGCCTCCTACAATGAGCAGTTCTTC